These 30 T cell receptor beta chains were sequenced from one sample in a study of shared clonotypes between healthy human individuals. Repertoires were generated with immunoSEQ multiplex PCR, while TCRdb's copy carries only in-frame clones and drops some. The table shows a few million clones, with 90% to 97% occurring only once. Material: naive CD4+ T cells sorted from blood. The subset denotes: CD45RA+ positively selected. The source is a man aged 18 to 30 in good health.

This sequence joins TRBV6-5 and TRBJ1-1, with D unresolved. Deletions cut 0 bases from V and 8 bases from J, with 16 bases between. CDR1 and CDR2 (germline): MNHEY, SVGAGI. This CDR3 has 15 amino acids. DNA of the CDR3: TGTGCCAGCAGTTACTCAATTCTGATGGGAACCGAAGCTTTCTTT. The encoded protein is CASSYSILMGTEAFF.

The gene calls are TRBV30 and TRBJ2-5, with D perhaps given as TRBD1 or TRBD2 (5 bases each). The CDR3 consists of 13 residues. CDR1 is GTSNPN, CDR2 SVGIG, per germline (reference sequence). Trimming stripped 5 bases from V and 3 bases from J, with 13 bases between. In DNA form, the CDR3 reads TGTGCCTGGGCTACGGGACGGAAAGAGACCCAGTACTTC. This encodes CAWATGRKETQYF.

The J gene is TRBJ1-3, the V gene TRBV30; D may be TRBD1 (5 bases). CDR3 length: 12 residues. The germline V and J ends were trimmed by 8 bases and 3 bases, with 11 bases remaining between them. CDR1 GTSNPN and CDR2 SVGIG come from the germline V gene (reference sequence). The DNA of the CDR3 is TGTGCCGGGGGGGATCTTGGAAACACCATATATTTT. The encoded protein is CAGGDLGNTIYF.

The genes are TRBV30 and TRBJ2-7; D is unresolved. Germline V gene sequence: CDR1 GTSNPN, CDR2 SVGIG (reference sequence). Trimming took off 0 bases at V and 4 bases at J, with 13 bases between the two ends. This CDR3 has 14 residues. CDR3 in DNA: TGTGCCTGGAGTGTTTCAGGCGGCGAATACGAGCAGTACTTC. It encodes CAWSVSGGEYEQYF.

This chain links TRBV19 with TRBJ1-1; 7 nucleotides agree with TRBD1. The CDR3 runs to 16 residues. With V trimmed by 5 bases and J by 0 bases, 9 bases remained unmatched. Germline CDR1 is LNHDA and CDR2 is SQIVND (reference sequence). Here the CDR3 DNA reads TGTGCCAGTAGTCCCCAGACAGGGATCATGAACACTGAAGCTTTCTTT. It yields the protein CASSPQTGIMNTEAFF.

The rearrangement uses TRBV28 and TRBJ2-2; TRBD1 aligns across 10 bases. Germline loops: CDR1 MDHEN, CDR2 SYDVKM. The CDR3 runs to 15 residues. After removal of 7 bases from V and 6 bases from J, the junction contained 8 bases not matched to a gene. In DNA, the CDR3 is TGTGCCAGCATTCTCTCGGGGACAGGGGCCGGGGAGCTGTTTTTT. Its protein is CASILSGTGAGELFF.

V is TRBV5-6 and J is TRBJ2-1; D perhaps matches TRBD2 (6 bases). V was pared by 1 base and J by 6 bases, with 14 bases between. This CDR3 is built from 15 residues. CDR1 and CDR2 from the germline V gene are SGHDT and YYEEEE. The chain's CDR3 is CASSLIPSAGNEQFF. In nucleotides, the CDR3 is TGTGCCAGCAGCTTGATACCTAGCGCCGGCAATGAGCAGTTCTTC. The variable domain in full, with the rest retrieved from reference TRBV5-6 and TRBJ2-1, is DAGVTQSPTHLIKTRGQQVTLRCSPKSGHDTVSWYQQALGQGPQFIFQYYEEEERQRGNFPDRFSGHQFPNYSSELNVNALLLGDSALYLCASSLIPSAGNEQFFGPGTRLTVL.

The chain combines TRBV5-1 with TRBJ2-3; D not resolved. V dropped 0 bases and J dropped 4 bases, with 3 bases sitting between them. This CDR3 spans 12 amino acids. CDR1 SGHRS and CDR2 YFSETQ come from the germline V gene. The CDR3 DNA reads TGCGCCAGCAGCTTGGAACCAGATACGCAGTATTTT. Translated: CASSLEPDTQYF.

This chain uses TRBV10-3 with TRBJ2-7, with D unclear. Trimming cost V 0 bases and J 3 bases, with 9 bases left between them. Germline CDR1 is ENHRY and CDR2 is SYGVKD. This CDR3 comprises 14 residues. The CDR3 region is CAISESRQNYEQYF. The CDR3 coding sequence is TGTGCCATCAGTGAGTCGAGGCAGAACTACGAGCAGTACTTC.

The chain links TRBV2 to TRBJ1-2, with D hard to call. CDR1 is SNHLY, CDR2 FYNNEI, per germline. CDR3 length: 14 amino acids. Trimming pared 1 base from V and 5 bases from J, leaving 11 bases between. CDR3 nucleotides: TGTGCCAGCAGTGAAGGAGGAGGCTTTTATGGCTACACCTTC. Translating it yields CASSEGGGFYGYTF.

On this clone itself: Other nucleotide sequences in the sample specify the same CDR3. The V and J genes are TRBV7-2 and TRBJ1-1; D is undetermined. CDR1 is SGHTA and CDR2 is FQGNSA in the germline V gene. The CDR3 covers 14 residues. Trimming left V 3 bases short and J 0 bases short, with 8 bases between. In DNA, the CDR3 is TGTGCCAGCAGCTTCGGACGGGTGAACACTGAAGCTTTCTTT. Protein sequence: CASSFGRVNTEAFF. Complete variable domain (other parts from reference TRBV7-2 and TRBJ1-1): GAGVSQSPSNKVTEKGKDVELRCDPISGHTALYWYRQSLGQGLEFLIYFQGNSAPDKSGLPSDRFSAERTGGSVSTLTIQRTQQEDSAVYLCASSFGRVNTEAFFGQGTRLTVV.

The rearrangement links TRBV15 to TRBJ2-5; D possibly corresponds to TRBD2 (6 bases). CDR1 is LNHNV, CDR2 YYDKDF, per germline (reference sequence). V was shortened by 0 bases and J by 5 bases, with 10 bases between the two germline ends. CDR3 length: 14 amino acids. Here the CDR3 reads CATSRDLSGETQYF. CDR3 nucleotides: TGTGCCACCAGCAGAGATCTCAGCGGGGAGACCCAGTACTTC. The complete variable domain, with remaining parts taken from reference TRBV15 and TRBJ2-5, reads DAMVIQNPRYQVTQFGKPVTLSCSQTLNHNVMYWYQQKSSQAPKLLFHYYDKDFNNEADTPDNFQSRRPNTSFCFLDIRSPGLGDTAMYLCATSRDLSGETQYFGPGTRLLVL.

V usage is TRBV4-1 and J usage is TRBJ1-2; 8 nucleotides agree with TRBD1. V shed 6 bases, J shed 4 bases, and the junction held 7 bases outside the gene matches. Looked up from germline, CDR1 is MGHRA and CDR2 is YSYEKL. The CDR3 has 14 amino acids. The CDR3 region has the DNA TGCGCCAGCAGACAACAGGGGGAGGTCTATGGCTACACCTTC. It specifies CASRQQGEVYGYTF.

The CDR3 coding sequence is TGCAGCGTTGCCACGACAGGGTGGGGCAATCAGCCCCAGCATTTT. It is translated as CSVATTGWGNQPQHF. This chain joins TRBV29-1 and TRBJ1-5, with 7 bases that match TRBD1. From germline, CDR1 is SQVTM and CDR2 ANQGSEA. The CDR3 consists of 15 residues. The trim removed 4 bases at V and 2 bases at J, leaving 8 bases unmatched.

The chain links TRBV18 to TRBJ2-2; TRBD1 matches at 7 bases. Trimming at V came to 6 bases and at J to 1 base, leaving 5 bases not matched to a gene. Germline V CDR1 and CDR2: KGHSH, LQKENI. This CDR3 contains 15 residues. The CDR3 nucleotides are TGTGCCAGCTCCCGAGACAGGGTGAACACCGGGGAGCTGTTTTTT. Encoded protein: CASSRDRVNTGELFF.

The genes are TRBV18 and TRBJ2-4; either TRBD1 or TRBD2 may supply D (5 bases each). The CDR3 is 15 residues long. V lost 3 bases and J lost 1, with 10 bases in between. Germline assignment: CDR1 KGHSH and CDR2 LQKENI. CDR3 bases: TGTGCCAGCTCACCTGGGACCGGGGCCAAAAACATTCAGTACTTC. Its protein is CASSPGTGAKNIQYF.

The J gene is TRBJ2-2, the V gene TRBV30; the D gene is possibly TRBD2 (6 bases). The CDR3 extends over 14 amino acids. With 1 base removed from V and 6 bases from J, the gap between germline ends came to 12 bases. Germline CDR1 GTSNPN, CDR2 SVGIG (reference sequence). The CDR3 bases are TGTGCCTGGAGTGAAAGTCCGGGGGCCGGGGAGCTGTTTTTT. Translation gives CAWSESPGAGELFF.

This chain joins TRBV2 and TRBJ2-7; 7 positions agree with TRBD1. This CDR3 spans 14 amino acids. J lost 3 bases, V lost 4 bases, and 6 bases had no gene match. CDR1 and CDR2 from the germline V gene are SNHLY and FYNNEI. The chain's CDR3 is CASSGTTGFYEQYF. The CDR3 DNA reads as TGTGCCAGCAGTGGCACGACAGGGTTCTACGAGCAGTACTTC.

This clone was observed a few times. This chain joins TRBV18 and TRBJ2-6; D call uncertain. CDR3 length equals 14 residues. Deletions cut 3 bases from V and 0 bases from J, with 3 bases between. Germline V gives CDR1 KGHSH, CDR2 LQKENI. The CDR3 nucleotides read TGTGCCAGCTCACCCTACTCTGGGGCCAACGTCCTGACTTTC. It yields the protein CASSPYSGANVLTF. The full variable domain, rest sourced from reference TRBV18 and TRBJ2-6, is NAGVMQNPRHLVRRRGQEARLRCSPMKGHSHVYWYRQLPEEGLKFMVYLQKENIIDESGMPKERFSAEFPKEGPSILRIQQVVRGDSAAYFCASSPYSGANVLTFGAGSRLTVL.

The rearrangement links TRBV7-2 to TRBJ2-5; D might be TRBD2 (6 bases). The CDR3 spans 16 residues. The V gene's germline CDR1 is SGHTA and CDR2 FQGNSA. The germline V and J ends were trimmed by 1 base and 10 bases, with 22 bases remaining between them. The CDR3 DNA is TGTGCCAGCAGCTTAGTTGGAGCTAGCGCCCGAGGGAGCCAGTACTTC. Amino acids: CASSLVGASARGSQYF.

This sequence joins TRBV28 and TRBJ1-2, with unresolved D. V gave up 3 bases and J gave up 4 bases, with 15 bases separating them. The germline V gene has CDR1 MDHEN and CDR2 SYDVKM. The CDR3 runs to 15 residues. DNA of the CDR3: TGTGCCAGCAGTTTGAAAGGACGGGCTTTCTATGGCTACACCTTC. Protein sequence: CASSLKGRAFYGYTF.

About this clone: Sequence at one end of the junction differs from germline and may be a read error. This rearrangement joins TRBV27 to TRBJ1-1; the match to TRBD1 covers 7 bases. There are 14 residues in the CDR3. Per the germline V gene, CDR1 is MNHEY and CDR2 is SMNVEV (reference sequence). This chain's CDR3 is CASRQTGLNAEAFF. As DNA, the CDR3 is TGTGCCAGCAGACAGACAGGGTTGAACGCTGAAGCTTTCTTT.

This chain uses TRBV18 with TRBJ1-5; possibly TRBD1 for D (6 bases). Per the germline V gene, CDR1 is KGHSH and CDR2 is LQKENI. V was trimmed by 5 bases and J by 5 bases, leaving 10 bases between them. This CDR3 contains 13 residues. CDR3 sequence: CASSEGEYQPQHF. The DNA of the CDR3 is TGTGCCAGCTCAGAGGGGGAGTATCAGCCCCAGCATTTT.

V and J are TRBV11-2 and TRBJ2-5; the match to TRBD2 covers 12 bases. In germline, CDR1 is SGHAT, CDR2 FQNNGV. V shed 1 base, J shed 3 bases, and the junction held 6 bases outside the gene matches. CDR3 length: 17 amino acids. This CDR3 reads CASSLGTGLAGKETQYF. The CDR3 bases are TGTGCCAGCAGCTTAGGCACAGGACTAGCGGGAAAAGAGACCCAGTACTTC.

The chain couples TRBV7-2 to TRBJ2-1; D tentatively fits TRBD1 or TRBD2 (5 bases each). CDR3 length: 13 amino acids. Trimming pared 5 bases from V and 7 bases from J, leaving 12 bases between. Germline V gene sequence: CDR1 SGHTA, CDR2 FQGNSA. CDR3 sequence reads: CASSPTRGNEQFF. The CDR3 region has the DNA TGTGCCAGCAGCCCAACTAGGGGTAATGAGCAGTTCTTC.

For this clone: Other DNA sequences in the same sample also yield this CDR3. The chain combines TRBV10-3 with TRBJ1-2; D is undetermined. CDR3 length: 14 residues. Trimming left V 0 bases short and J 2 bases short, with 7 bases between. The germline gives CDR1 ENHRY, CDR2 SYGVKD. The CDR3 DNA follows: TGTGCCATCAGTGAGTCGGTCAGCAACTATGGCTACACCTTC. Amino acids: CAISESVSNYGYTF.

The count of this clone is one. J is TRBJ2-1 and V is TRBV6-5, with TRBD1 matching 7 bases. Germline CDR1 reads MNHEY; CDR2 reads SVGAGI. The ends lost 6 bases at V and 4 bases at J; junction bases unmatched: 6. This CDR3 contains 14 residues. The CDR3 region has the DNA TGTGCCAGCAGCCGCACAGGGGAATACAATGAGCAGTTCTTC. Translated: CASSRTGEYNEQFF.

The chain employs TRBV13 and TRBJ1-1; no clear D gene. The germline V and J ends were trimmed by 5 bases and 5 bases, with 18 bases remaining between them. The CDR3 loop spans 15 amino acids. CDR1 and CDR2 (germline): PRHDT, FYEKMQ (reference sequence). CDR3 region: CASSPTSTRKTEAFF. The CDR3 bases are TGTGCCAGCAGCCCGACCTCGACTCGGAAGACTGAAGCTTTCTTT.

The J gene is TRBJ2-3, the V gene TRBV10-3; TRBD2 matches 8 bases. The V segment lost 0 bases and the J segment 6 bases; nucleotides outside the gene matches: 14. CDR1 and CDR2 (germline): ENHRY, SYGVKD. This CDR3 has 18 amino acids. CDR3 sequence (DNA): TGTGCCATCAGTGAGTCGACGGACAGCGGGGGCCCCACCGATACGCAGTATTTT. Protein product: CAISESTDSGGPTDTQYF.

This clone was observed once. The chain carries TRBV9 and TRBJ1-2, with 8 bases lining up with TRBD1. CDR1 SGDLS and CDR2 YYNGEE come from the germline V gene. The CDR3 covers 16 residues. Trimming removed 4 bases from V and 8 bases from J; junction bases left unmatched: 16. The DNA for the CDR3 is TGTGCCAGCAGCCCTTCCCCGGACAGGGTATCAGGAGGCTACACCTTC. Translated, it gives CASSPSPDRVSGGYTF.